The 24 T cell receptor beta chains in this list originate from one sample, sequenced in a study of technical replicates of blood from several donors. TCRdb keeps only in-frame clones here, not all; method: immunoSEQ multiplex PCR. This repertoire shows 75,000 to 100,000 clones, about 95% found once; its top ten account for roughly 0.35%. The material sequenced was T cells isolated from PBMCs. The receptors were sampled from a human donor in good health.

The V gene is TRBV5-6, the J gene TRBJ2-3, with 7 bases identical to TRBD2. CDR3 size: 14 residues. After removal of 6 bases from V and 2 bases from J, the junction contained 6 bases not matched to a gene. Germline V CDR1 and CDR2: SGHDT, YYEEEE. The CDR3 nucleotides are TGTGCCAGCACCACCGGACTAGTCACAGATACGCAGTATTTT. Protein: CASTTGLVTDTQYF.

V is TRBV2 and J is TRBJ2-3; 7 bases match TRBD1. This CDR3 has 15 amino acids. Germline assignment: CDR1 SNHLY and CDR2 FYNNEI. Germline trimming cut 1 base from V and 3 bases from J; bases unmatched to any gene: 4. The DNA of the CDR3 is TGTGCCAGCAGTGAAGGGGACAGCTTTACAGATACGCAGTATTTT. This sequence encodes CASSEGDSFTDTQYF. Combining the CDR3 with reference TRBV2 and TRBJ2-3 gives the whole variable domain EPEVTQTPSHQVTQMGQEVILRCVPISNHLYFYWYRQILGQKVEFLVSFYNNEISEKSEIFDDQFSVERPDGSNFTLKIRSTKLEDSAMYFCASSEGDSFTDTQYFGPGTRLTVL.

To note about this clone: This same CDR3 is encoded by further DNA sequences in the sample. The genes are TRBV7-9 and TRBJ1-2, with D perhaps TRBD1 (6 bases). The CDR3 is 14 residues long. Germline-derived CDR1 and CDR2 are SEHNR and FQNEAQ (reference sequence). The germline V and J ends were trimmed by 2 bases and 3 bases, with 10 bases remaining between them. The CDR3 DNA follows: TGTGCCAGCAGCTTAACGGGGGGCCACTATGGCTACACCTTC. This gives the protein CASSLTGGHYGYTF. Full variable domain (missing parts from reference TRBV7-9 and TRBJ1-2): DTGVSQNPRHKITKRGQNVTFRCDPISEHNRLYWYRQTLGQGPEFLTYFQNEAQLEKSRLLSDRFSAERPKGSFSTLEIQRTEQGDSAMYLCASSLTGGHYGYTFGSGTRLTVV.

The count of this clone is one. The chain joins TRBV25-1 to TRBJ1-2; TRBD1 aligns across 7 bases. The CDR3 spans 14 residues. V was clipped by 2 bases and J by 2 bases; unmatched bases: 2. Germline CDR1 MGHDK, CDR2 SYGVNS. This CDR3 is CASSEAGQNYGYTF. The DNA for the CDR3 is TGTGCCAGCAGTGAAGCGGGACAGAACTATGGCTACACCTTC.

The chain carries TRBV9 and TRBJ2-3; 7 bases fit TRBD2. In germline, CDR1 is SGDLS, CDR2 YYNGEE. The CDR3 is made up of 16 amino acids. Trimming took 0 bases from V and 2 from J; bases not matched to a gene: 6. CDR3 sequence reads: CASSVGLAVITDTQYF. CDR3 bases: TGTGCCAGCAGCGTAGGTCTAGCGGTCATCACAGATACGCAGTATTTT.

V is TRBV19 and J is TRBJ2-2, with TRBD2 matching 10 bases. Germline V gene data show CDR1 as LNHDA and CDR2 as SQIVND (reference sequence). The length of the CDR3 is 16 residues. V was clipped by 2 bases and J by 3 bases; unmatched bases: 3. The CDR3 nucleotides read TGTGCCAGTAGTATACCTAGCGGGAGCGACACCGGGGAGCTGTTTTTT. Protein: CASSIPSGSDTGELFF.

This chain connects TRBV7-2 to TRBJ2-7; 7 bases align to TRBD1. The V segment lost 1 base and the J segment 2 bases; nucleotides outside the gene matches: 2. The CDR3 runs to 14 residues. Germline CDR1 SGHTA, CDR2 FQGNSA. Here the CDR3 DNA reads TGTGCCAGCAGCTTAGGACAGGGAACCTACGAGCAGTACTTC. Translating gives CASSLGQGTYEQYF.

This chain joins TRBV2 and TRBJ2-2; D gene uncertain. CDR1 and CDR2 from the germline V gene are SNHLY and FYNNEI. The CDR3 spans 15 residues. V lost 3 bases to trimming and J lost 1 base, with 9 bases between them. The CDR3 reads CASSDSPGNTGELFF. Written as DNA, the CDR3 is TGTGCCAGCAGTGACTCCCCAGGGAACACCGGGGAGCTGTTTTTT.

The chain has TRBV4-3 and TRBJ2-5, with D unresolved. Trimming cost V 1 base and J 2 bases, with 8 bases left between them. CDR3 length: 14 amino acids. CDR1 is LGHNA and CDR2 is YSLEER in the germline V gene. CDR3 sequence (DNA): TGCGCCAGCAGCCAAGTCACAGATCAAGAGACCCAGTACTTC. It codes for CASSQVTDQETQYF.

The chain couples TRBV30 to TRBJ2-1, with 8 positions matching TRBD2. V shed 1 base, J shed 10 bases, and the junction held 3 bases outside the gene matches. Germline CDR1 GTSNPN, CDR2 SVGIG (reference sequence). The CDR3 has 12 residues. CDR3 DNA sequence: TGTGCCTGGAGTGCGGGAGGGCCCGAGCAGTTCTTC. This gives the protein CAWSAGGPEQFF.

The chain employs TRBV14 and TRBJ1-1; D is possibly TRBD1 (6 bases). The length of the CDR3 is 13 residues. Trimming removed 1 base from V and 4 bases from J, with 7 bases in between. Per germline, CDR1 SGHDN and CDR2 FVKESK. The CDR3 DNA reads TGTGCCAGCAGCCAAGGCAGGGGCACTGAAGCTTTCTTT. It is translated as CASSQGRGTEAFF.

The J gene is TRBJ1-4, the V gene TRBV19, with 10 bases fitting TRBD1. The V gene end was trimmed by 4 bases and the J gene end by 0 bases; junction bases not matched to a gene: 2. The CDR3 runs to 16 residues. Germline loops: CDR1 LNHDA, CDR2 SQIVND (reference sequence). CDR3 residues: CASSTGTGATNEKLFF. The CDR3, as DNA: TGTGCCAGTAGTACGGGGACAGGGGCAACTAATGAAAAACTGTTTTTT.

The CDR3 nucleotides read TGTGCCAGCAGCCCTACAGGGGCTGGGGCCAACGTCCTGACTTTC. This translates into CASSPTGAGANVLTF. J is TRBJ2-6 and V is TRBV9, with 7 bases fitting TRBD1. Germline CDR1 reads SGDLS; CDR2 reads YYNGEE. The ends lost 4 bases at V and 2 bases at J; junction bases unmatched: 3. This CDR3 spans 15 amino acids.

The chain couples TRBV19 to TRBJ1-2; the D is unclear. Trimming took off 1 base at V and 1 base at J, with 10 bases between the two ends. Looked up from germline, CDR1 is LNHDA and CDR2 is SQIVND (reference sequence). The length of the CDR3 is 15 residues. DNA for the CDR3: TGTGCCAGTAGTATAGTTTTCGGGGATAACTATGGCTACACCTTC. The encoded protein is CASSIVFGDNYGYTF.

The CDR3 sequence is CASSYGTLPQETQYF. In DNA, the CDR3 is TGTGCCAGCAGTTACGGGACTCTACCTCAAGAGACCCAGTACTTC. V gene TRBV6-6 combines with J gene TRBJ2-5; possibly TRBD2 for D (6 bases). In germline, CDR1 is MNHNY, CDR2 SVGAGI (reference sequence). The CDR3 has 15 residues. V lost 2 bases and J lost 2, with 12 bases in between.

The chain couples TRBV4-1 to TRBJ1-2; D is ambiguous. This CDR3 region has 17 residues. Germline loops: CDR1 MGHRA, CDR2 YSYEKL. V was cut by 10 bases and J by 4 bases, with 28 bases left in between. Here the CDR3 reads CATLGKRENNGSYGYTF. In DNA form, the CDR3 reads TGCGCCACCCTAGGGAAGAGGGAAAATAATGGTAGCTATGGCTACACCTTC.

The V and J genes are TRBV6-1 and TRBJ1-1; no firm D call. The CDR3 loop spans 11 amino acids. The V gene lost 6 bases and the J gene lost 7 bases, with 9 bases spanning the gap. Germline loops: CDR1 MNHNS, CDR2 SASEGT. The CDR3 is CASRGGLEAFF. For the CDR3, the DNA is TGTGCCAGCAGAGGTGGACTTGAAGCTTTCTTT.

The CDR3 sequence is CASSNEGETRYEQYF. DNA for the CDR3: TGTGCCAGCAGCAACGAGGGTGAAACTCGATACGAGCAGTACTTC. The chain is built from TRBV13 and TRBJ2-7; a weak D match, TRBD2 (5 bases). V lost 5 bases to trimming and J lost 4 bases, with 18 bases between them. This CDR3 is 15 amino acids long. Germline CDR1 is PRHDT and CDR2 is FYEKMQ (reference sequence). Full variable domain (missing parts from reference TRBV13 and TRBJ2-7): AAGVIQSPRHLIKEKRETATLKCYPIPRHDTVYWYQQGPGQDPQFLISFYEKMQSDKGSIPDRFSAQQFSDYHSELNMSSLELGDSALYFCASSNEGETRYEQYFGPGTRLTVT.

The chain couples TRBV9 to TRBJ2-2, with unresolved D. This CDR3 region has 14 residues. Trimming removed 3 bases at V and 1 base at J, with 7 bases between. Per the germline V gene, CDR1 is SGDLS and CDR2 is YYNGEE. The CDR3 spells CASSENWNTGELFF. The CDR3 DNA reads TGTGCCAGCAGCGAGAACTGGAACACCGGGGAGCTGTTTTTT.

This clone was detected only a few times. The chain uses TRBV6-5 and TRBJ1-1; TRBD1 aligns across 7 bases. Germline CDR1 and CDR2: MNHEY and SVGAGI. The CDR3 is 13 amino acids. V shed 6 bases and J 7 bases; nucleotides not matched to a gene: 8. The CDR3 bases are TGTGCCAGCAGCTCCGGGACAGTTTATGAAGCTTTCTTT. Residues: CASSSGTVYEAFF.

V is TRBV11-2 and J is TRBJ2-1, with TRBD2 as a possible D gene (6 bases). Germline CDR1 SGHAT, CDR2 FQNNGV. Trimming left V 6 bases short and J 5 bases short, with 20 bases between. This CDR3 has 16 amino acids. The CDR3 coding sequence is TGTGCCAGCAGTTATAAAGCGGGTGACGGGAACAATGAGCAGTTCTTC. It is translated as CASSYKAGDGNNEQFF.

This rearrangement joins TRBV20-1 to TRBJ2-1; 7 bases fit TRBD1. The ends lost 5 bases at V and 7 bases at J; junction bases unmatched: 2. The CDR3 has 11 amino acids. Germline V gives CDR1 DFQATT, CDR2 SNEGSKA (reference sequence). The CDR3 region has the DNA TGCAGTGCTCAGGGGGTAAATGAGCAGTTCTTC. Translated: CSAQGVNEQFF.

The gene calls are TRBV11-3 and TRBJ2-1; 13 bases agree with TRBD2. There are 15 residues in the CDR3. V dropped 3 bases and J dropped 6; count of bases not matched to a gene: 2. In germline, CDR1 is SGHNT, CDR2 YENEEA. The CDR3 region has the DNA TGTGCCAGCAGCTTCGGGACTAGCGGGATCAATGAGCAGTTCTTC. It is translated as CASSFGTSGINEQFF.

The V gene is TRBV5-1, the J gene TRBJ2-1, with 7 nucleotides matching TRBD2. Germline CDR1 and CDR2: SGHRS and YFSETQ. The CDR3 extends over 14 amino acids. Trimming removed 0 bases from V and 5 bases from J; junction bases left unmatched: 2. CDR3 sequence reads: CASSLGDYHNEQFF. Written as DNA, the CDR3 is TGCGCCAGCAGCTTGGGGGACTATCACAATGAGCAGTTCTTC.